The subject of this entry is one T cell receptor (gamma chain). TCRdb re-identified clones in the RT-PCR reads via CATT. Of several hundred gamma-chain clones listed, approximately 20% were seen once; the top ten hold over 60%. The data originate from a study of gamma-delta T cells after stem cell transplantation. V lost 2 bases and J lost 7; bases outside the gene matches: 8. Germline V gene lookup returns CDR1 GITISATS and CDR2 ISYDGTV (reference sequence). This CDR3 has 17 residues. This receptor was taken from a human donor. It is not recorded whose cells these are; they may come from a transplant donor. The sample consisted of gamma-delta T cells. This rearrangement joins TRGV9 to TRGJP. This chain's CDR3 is CALWEAVYELGKKIKVF. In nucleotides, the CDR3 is TGTGCCTTGTGGGAGGCTGTATACGAGTTGGGCAAAAAAATCAAGGTATTT.